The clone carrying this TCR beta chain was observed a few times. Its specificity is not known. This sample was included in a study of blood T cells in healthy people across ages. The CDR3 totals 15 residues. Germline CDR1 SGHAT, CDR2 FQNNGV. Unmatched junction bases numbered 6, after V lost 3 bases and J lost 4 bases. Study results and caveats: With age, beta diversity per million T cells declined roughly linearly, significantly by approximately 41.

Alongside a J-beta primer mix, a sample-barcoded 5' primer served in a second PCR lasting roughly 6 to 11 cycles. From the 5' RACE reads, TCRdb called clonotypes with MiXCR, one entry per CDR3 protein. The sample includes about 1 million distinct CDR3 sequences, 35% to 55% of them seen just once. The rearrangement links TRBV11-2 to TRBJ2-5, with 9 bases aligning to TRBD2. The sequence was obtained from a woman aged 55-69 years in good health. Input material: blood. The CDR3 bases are TGTGCCAGCAGCTTCGCGCTAGCGGGGCGAGAGACCCAGTACTTC. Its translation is CASSFALAGRETQYF.